The 9 T cell receptor beta chains in this list originate from one sample, sequenced in a study of metastatic and nonmetastatic thyroid tumors. Not a single patient had been given any form of treatment at any point before undergoing thyroid surgery. TCRdb re-processed the PCR reads through MiXCR. The sample shows about 35,000 clones, about 29% of them seen only once. Sequenced material: blood. These receptors were collected from a female donor with papillary thyroid cancer or a benign thyroid nodule (not recorded which). Some clones in this sample may be carry-over from other donors' samples.

To note about this clone: At one boundary the junction diverges from the germline segment, which might be a read error. The chain joins TRBV24-1 to TRBJ1-2; D ambiguous. Germline V lookup: CDR1 KGHDR, CDR2 SFDVKD. There are 14 residues in the CDR3. The CDR3 DNA is TGTGCCACAAGTGAACCGGTTGCTAACTATGGCTACACCTTC. Amino acid sequence: CATSEPVANYGYTF.

This clone was found many times. This chain uses TRBV2 with TRBJ1-1; D is ambiguous. The CDR3 has 12 amino acids. Looked up from germline, CDR1 is SNHLY and CDR2 is FYNNEI. Trimming shortened V by 8 bases and J by 6 bases, and 13 bases separated the two germline ends. CDR3 DNA sequence: TGTGCCAGCTCTGGAGGTGGGGCTGAAGCTTTCTTT. This gives the protein CASSGGGAEAFF.

In this sample, this clone turned up many times. In DNA, the CDR3 is TGTGCCAGCACCGAACCGGGAAGGGAGACCCAGTACTTC. Its translation: CASTEPGRETQYF. The chain employs TRBV28 and TRBJ2-5, with D tentatively TRBD2 (5 bases). Germline CDR1 is MDHEN and CDR2 is SYDVKM. Trimming removed 7 bases from V and 5 bases from J, with 14 bases in between. The CDR3 spans 13 residues.

This clone was counted between two and nine times. The junction does not match germline at one end; this may be a read error. The chain combines TRBV28 with TRBJ1-5, with 9 bases identical to TRBD1. This CDR3 region has 15 residues. The germline CDR1 and CDR2 sequences are MDHEN and SYDVKM. CDR3 bases: TGTGCCAGCAGCATCGGGACAGGGCCTACTCAGACCCAGCATTTT. It translates to CASSIGTGPTQTQHF.

V and J are TRBV19 and TRBJ2-7; 9 positions agree with TRBD1. This CDR3 region has 15 residues. The germline CDR1 and CDR2 sequences are LNHDA and SQIVND (reference sequence). The V segment lost 5 bases and the J segment 4 bases; nucleotides outside the gene matches: 9. CDR3 sequence (DNA): TGTGCCAGTAGTCGCCGGGACAGGGCTTCTTACGAGCAGTACTTC. Translated: CASSRRDRASYEQYF.

V and J are TRBV2 and TRBJ2-3; 8 nucleotides align to TRBD2. Trimming took 5 bases from V and 2 from J; bases not matched to a gene: 6. Per the germline V gene, CDR1 is SNHLY and CDR2 is FYNNEI. The CDR3 is made up of 15 amino acids. CDR3 sequence: CASSLSGGITDTQYF. CDR3 bases: TGTGCCAGCAGTCTATCGGGGGGGATCACAGATACGCAGTATTTT.

The chain couples TRBV2 to TRBJ1-2, with D tentatively TRBD1 (5 bases). Trimming took 6 bases from V and 4 from J, leaving 15 bases between them. Germline loops: CDR1 SNHLY, CDR2 FYNNEI. This CDR3 region has 14 residues. The CDR3 nucleotides read TGTGCCAGCAGCCCCCCCCGTGACAGCTATGGCTACACCTTC. Encoded protein: CASSPPRDSYGYTF.

This clone was recorded only once. CDR3 sequence reads: CAASPSGVPDEQYF. The CDR3 nucleotides read TGTGCCGCCAGCCCTAGCGGTGTCCCCGACGAGCAGTACTTC. The chain recombines TRBV10-3 with TRBJ2-7; TRBD2 matches at 7 bases. The CDR3 covers 14 residues. Germline CDR1 reads ENHRY; CDR2 reads SYGVKD. V trimming: 11 bases; J trimming: 5 bases; junction bases outside the gene matches: 15.

The chain uses TRBV20-1 and TRBJ1-3; D is unresolved. Germline V CDR1 and CDR2: DFQATT, SNEGSKA (reference sequence). Trimming pared 3 bases from V and 6 bases from J, leaving 12 bases between. CDR3 length: 13 amino acids. This chain's CDR3 is CSARVSVVNTIYF. The CDR3 bases are TGCAGTGCTAGGGTATCGGTAGTAAACACCATATATTTT.